Each of the 30 T cell receptor beta chains below was sequenced from the same sample in a study of blood T cell repertoires in COVID-19. Clones were read by immunoSEQ multiplex PCR, and TCRdb kept only the in-frame ones, dropping some. The profile shows 350,000 or so clones, about 92% of them singletons. Sequenced sample: peripheral blood. The receptors shown here come from a woman aged 60-75 years with COVID-19, enrolled during active disease.

The V call is TRBV19, the J call TRBJ1-2; no clear D gene. Germline CDR1 LNHDA, CDR2 SQIVND (reference sequence). Between the trimmed V and J ends, which lost 5 bases and 0 bases, there was a span of 10 bases. There are 14 residues in the CDR3. CDR3 DNA sequence: TGTGCCAGTAGTTTCTCAGTTACTAACTATGGCTACACCTTC. Translation: CASSFSVTNYGYTF.

The chain recombines TRBV4-1 with TRBJ2-5; 8 nucleotides line up with TRBD1. CDR1 MGHRA and CDR2 YSYEKL come from the germline V gene. V lost 4 bases to trimming and J lost 2 bases; unmatched junction nucleotides: 3. This CDR3 has 14 amino acids. CDR3 nucleotides: TGCGCCAGCAGCCGGACAGGGATACAAGAGACCCAGTACTTC. It is translated as CASSRTGIQETQYF.

This rearrangement joins TRBV7-3 to TRBJ1-2; a weak D match, TRBD1 (5 bases). CDR1 and CDR2 (germline): SGHTA, FQGTGA. V was cut by 1 base and J by 7 bases, with 13 bases left in between. This CDR3 is built from 14 residues. This CDR3 reads CASSLNPGRGGYTF. CDR3 in DNA: TGTGCCAGCAGCTTAAATCCGGGGAGGGGTGGCTACACCTTC.

This chain connects TRBV7-9 to TRBJ1-1; no reliable D call. The V end lost 4 bases, the J end lost 4 bases, and 10 bases lay between the germline ends. CDR1 and CDR2 (germline): SEHNR, FQNEAQ (reference sequence). The CDR3 has 13 residues. Here the CDR3 DNA reads TGTGCCAGCAGCTCCCCCCACGGCACTGAAGCTTTCTTT. As protein: CASSSPHGTEAFF.

The chain joins TRBV7-9 to TRBJ1-1; D gene ambiguous. This CDR3 spans 13 amino acids. Between the trimmed V and J ends, which lost 5 bases and 0 bases, there was a span of 7 bases. Per the germline V gene, CDR1 is SEHNR and CDR2 is FQNEAQ (reference sequence). CDR3 loop: CASSEELNTEAFF. CDR3 coding DNA: TGTGCCAGCAGCGAAGAGTTGAACACTGAAGCTTTCTTT.

V and J are TRBV5-1 and TRBJ2-1, with 8 bases aligning to TRBD2. The germline gives CDR1 SGHRS, CDR2 YFSETQ. There are 15 residues in the CDR3. J gave up 2 bases and V 3 bases, and 4 bases lay outside the gene matches. The CDR3: CASSSGTRAYNEQFF. CDR3 nucleotides: TGCGCCAGCAGCTCCGGGACTAGAGCCTACAATGAGCAGTTCTTC. Filled out from reference TRBV5-1 and TRBJ2-1, the complete variable domain reads KAGVTQTPRYLIKTRGQQVTLSCSPISGHRSVSWYQQTPGQGLQFLFEYFSETQRNKGNFPGRFSGRQFSNSRSEMNVSTLELGDSALYLCASSSGTRAYNEQFFGPGTRLTVL.

This chain links TRBV27 with TRBJ1-5, with D possibly TRBD1 on 6 matching bases. The germline V gene encodes CDR1 MNHEY and CDR2 SMNVEV (reference sequence). V lost 5 bases to trimming and J lost 7 bases, with 15 bases between them. CDR3 length: 14 amino acids. CDR3 coding DNA: TGTGCCAGCAGTCCGCAGGGGCCAAGGCAGCCCCAGCATTTT. Amino acids: CASSPQGPRQPQHF.

V gene TRBV20-1 combines with J gene TRBJ1-4; 7 positions agree with TRBD1. The CDR3 is made up of 14 amino acids. V lost 3 bases and J lost 0; bases outside the gene matches: 1. CDR1 DFQATT and CDR2 SNEGSKA come from the germline V gene (reference sequence). The CDR3 sequence is CSASTGATNEKLFF. In nucleotides, the CDR3 is TGCAGTGCTAGTACAGGGGCAACTAATGAAAAACTGTTTTTT.

This clone was observed a handful of times. This chain joins TRBV7-2 and TRBJ1-3, with 8 bases fitting TRBD1. This CDR3 spans 17 amino acids. From germline, CDR1 is SGHTA and CDR2 FQGNSA. The V gene end was trimmed by 5 bases and the J gene end by 3 bases; junction bases not matched to a gene: 12. CDR3 in DNA: TGTGCCAGCAGCCTCCAAGCAGGGGGCGGTGGTGGAAACACCATATATTTT. It codes for CASSLQAGGGGGNTIYF.

The chain recombines TRBV30 with TRBJ1-2; 10 bases are shared with TRBD1. J gave up 6 bases and V 3 bases, and 7 bases lay outside the gene matches. CDR3 size: 14 residues. CDR1 and CDR2 from the germline V gene are GTSNPN and SVGIG (reference sequence). For the CDR3, the DNA is TGTGCCTGGAGAGCCGGGACAGGGGAAAATGGCTACACCTTC. Translation gives CAWRAGTGENGYTF.

The genes are TRBV5-1 and TRBJ2-2, with 11 bases identical to TRBD1. With V trimmed by 4 bases and J by 1 base, 12 bases remained unmatched. The CDR3 extends over 19 amino acids. Germline V gene sequence: CDR1 SGHRS, CDR2 YFSETQ. The CDR3 here is CASSRRAGQGVKNTGELFF. The DNA for the CDR3 is TGCGCCAGCAGCCGTCGGGCGGGACAGGGGGTTAAGAACACCGGGGAGCTGTTTTTT.

The chain uses TRBV27 and TRBJ2-1, with 9 bases fitting TRBD1. In germline, CDR1 is MNHEY, CDR2 SMNVEV (reference sequence). V trimming: 4 bases; J trimming: 6 bases; junction bases outside the gene matches: 19. The CDR3 loop spans 19 amino acids. CDR3 DNA: TGTGCCAGCAGTTCCCGGGGGACAGGGTTCGTCTCACCGCTCAATGAGCAGTTCTTC. This gives the protein CASSSRGTGFVSPLNEQFF.

There are a few counts of this clone. The rearrangement uses TRBV14 and TRBJ1-6, with TRBD1 matching over 9 bases. The germline V gene has CDR1 SGHDN and CDR2 FVKESK. Trimming removed 1 base from V and 6 bases from J; junction bases left unmatched: 7. The CDR3 is 17 residues long. The CDR3 nucleotides read TGTGCCAGCAGCCAAGCGCCGGGACAGGGCCCTAATTCACCCCTCCACTTT. Amino acid sequence: CASSQAPGQGPNSPLHF.

This clone was seen once. The chain is built from TRBV2 and TRBJ1-5; 10 bases align to TRBD1. Germline trimming cut 4 bases from V and 2 bases from J; bases unmatched to any gene: 2. Germline values: CDR1 SNHLY, CDR2 FYNNEI. The CDR3 extends over 15 amino acids. CDR3 amino acids: CASSGGTGGNQPQHF. The CDR3 bases are TGTGCCAGCAGTGGGGGGACAGGGGGCAATCAGCCCCAGCATTTT.

The chain links TRBV9 to TRBJ2-7, with 10 bases identical to TRBD1. The germline V gene has CDR1 SGDLS and CDR2 YYNGEE. The CDR3 runs 16 residues. V lost 3 bases and J lost 3; bases outside the gene matches: 9. The CDR3 protein is CASSEKRGQGLYEQYF. For the CDR3, the DNA is TGTGCCAGCAGCGAAAAACGGGGACAGGGGCTCTACGAGCAGTACTTC.

This clone was seen only once. The chain employs TRBV12-3 or TRBV12-4 and TRBJ2-2; no reliable D call. This CDR3 region has 12 residues. With 7 bases removed from V and 6 bases from J, the gap between germline ends came to 9 bases. CDR3: CASTGMAGELFF. CDR3 coding DNA: TGTGCCAGCACAGGAATGGCCGGGGAGCTGTTTTTT.

This clone was recorded only once. The chain links TRBV7-8 to TRBJ2-1, with D possibly matching TRBD2 (7 bases). With 5 bases removed from V and 9 bases from J, the gap between germline ends came to 20 bases. The CDR3 has 15 residues. Germline V gene lookup returns CDR1 SGHVS and CDR2 FQNEAQ. The CDR3 sequence is CASSPAVGGGSEQFF. The CDR3 coding sequence is TGTGCCAGCAGCCCAGCGGTGGGGGGGGGCAGTGAGCAGTTCTTC.

This clone was counted only a few times. The chain carries TRBV2 and TRBJ1-2; 7 nucleotides align to TRBD1. The J segment lost 6 bases and the V segment lost 6 bases, leaving 10 bases of the junction unmatched. CDR3 size: 14 residues. Looked up from germline, CDR1 is SNHLY and CDR2 is FYNNEI. The CDR3 coding sequence is TGTGCCAGCAGGACGACAGGGATCTTTGATGGCTACACCTTC. Amino acid sequence: CASRTTGIFDGYTF.

This clone was counted only a few times. The chain employs TRBV19 and TRBJ1-2; 7 bases map to TRBD1. The CDR3 has 14 amino acids. J was trimmed by 4 bases and V by 6 bases; bases with no gene match: 8. The germline CDR1 and CDR2 sequences are LNHDA and SQIVND (reference sequence). CDR3 sequence reads: CASRPRTGRYGYTF. CDR3 coding DNA: TGTGCCAGTAGACCAAGGACAGGACGCTATGGCTACACCTTC.

The chain is built from TRBV19 and TRBJ2-1; 7 bases map to TRBD1. The V gene's germline CDR1 is LNHDA and CDR2 SQIVND (reference sequence). The CDR3 has 14 residues. The V and J ends lost 7 bases and 0 bases, in that order; junction bases with no gene match: 3. CDR3 protein: CASKGQSSYNEQFF. The CDR3 nucleotides read TGTGCCAGTAAGGGACAGAGCTCCTACAATGAGCAGTTCTTC.

This clone was seen just once. V is TRBV7-2 and J is TRBJ1-4; 10 nucleotides match TRBD1. The CDR3 totals 15 residues. From germline, CDR1 is SGHTA and CDR2 FQGNSA. The ends lost 5 bases at V and 8 bases at J; junction bases unmatched: 8. The DNA of the CDR3 is TGTGCCAGCAGCCCCTGGACAGGGGGTGAGGAAAAACTGTTTTTT. Amino acids: CASSPWTGGEEKLFF.

The V gene is TRBV27, the J gene TRBJ1-6, with 7 bases matching TRBD1. From germline, CDR1 is MNHEY and CDR2 SMNVEV (reference sequence). V lost 3 bases and J lost 2; bases outside the gene matches: 7. CDR3 size: 17 residues. The CDR3 region is CASSLTRGRTYNSPLHF. CDR3 in DNA: TGTGCCAGCAGTTTGACTAGGGGGCGAACCTATAATTCACCCCTCCACTTT.

The genes are TRBV18 and TRBJ1-5, with a weak D call TRBD1 (5 bases). V was clipped by 0 bases and J by 5 bases, with 20 bases between them. Germline CDR1 and CDR2: KGHSH and LQKENI. The CDR3 sequence is 18 residues long. As DNA, the CDR3 is TGTGCCAGCTCACCACCGAGAGAAAGGGGATATCGGGATCAGCCCCAGCATTTT. Translated, it gives CASSPPRERGYRDQPQHF.

This clone was counted between two and nine times. The chain carries TRBV28 and TRBJ1-5, with 9 bases that match TRBD1. CDR3 length: 20 residues. Germline-derived CDR1 and CDR2 are MDHEN and SYDVKM. Unmatched junction bases numbered 21, after V lost 8 bases and J lost 1 base. CDR3 bases: TGTGCCAGCTCTCGGCTCGGTTCGGGACAGGGCTATGGAAGCAATCAGCCCCAGCATTTT. It translates to CASSRLGSGQGYGSNQPQHF. The full variable domain, its missing parts supplied by reference TRBV28 and TRBJ1-5, is DVKVTQSSRYLVKRTGEKVFLECVQDMDHENMFWYRQDPGLGLRLIYFSYDVKMKEKGDIPEGYSVSREKKERFSLILESASTNQTSMYLCASSRLGSGQGYGSNQPQHFGDGTRLSIL.

This clone was counted between two and nine times. The rearrangement uses TRBV2 and TRBJ1-3, with a possible D match to TRBD1 (5 bases). The germline V gene has CDR1 SNHLY and CDR2 FYNNEI. This CDR3 has 14 residues. CDR3 in amino acids: CAGRAGNSGNTIYF. The CDR3 DNA is TGTGCGGGTAGGGCAGGGAACTCTGGAAACACCATATATTTT.

The chain uses TRBV6-5 and TRBJ1-2; tentative D call: TRBD1 (5 bases). The CDR3 is 16 amino acids. The germline V gene has CDR1 MNHEY and CDR2 SVGAGI. Deletions cut 0 bases from V and 2 bases from J, with 13 bases between. In DNA, the CDR3 is TGTGCCAGCAGTTACTCGCCCGGACGGGGGAACTATGGCTACACCTTC. Its translation is CASSYSPGRGNYGYTF.

The chain joins TRBV20-1 to TRBJ2-5; D call uncertain. The V gene's germline CDR1 is DFQATT and CDR2 SNEGSKA (reference sequence). V lost 6 bases and J lost 2, with 7 bases in between. The length of the CDR3 is 11 residues. CDR3 region: CSAAPQETQYF. CDR3 coding DNA: TGCAGTGCGGCCCCTCAAGAGACCCAGTACTTC.

The rearrangement uses TRBV4-1 and TRBJ2-5, with TRBD2 matching 8 bases. CDR3 length equals 14 residues. J gave up 4 bases and V 3 bases, and 4 bases lay outside the gene matches. Germline loops: CDR1 MGHRA, CDR2 YSYEKL. In nucleotides, the CDR3 is TGCGCCAGCAGCCAGCAAACTAGCGGAGAGACCCAGTACTTC. As protein: CASSQQTSGETQYF.

The V gene is TRBV10-2, the J gene TRBJ1-1; 10 nucleotides align to TRBD1. The CDR3 is 16 residues long. V lost 3 bases and J lost 5; bases outside the gene matches: 9. Per germline, CDR1 WSHSY and CDR2 SAAADI. Here the CDR3 reads CASSDPGDRGGTEAFF. In nucleotides, the CDR3 is TGCGCCAGCAGTGACCCGGGGGACAGGGGAGGGACTGAAGCTTTCTTT.

The rearrangement joins TRBV7-9 to TRBJ1-1; D is perhaps TRBD1 (5 bases). Per germline, CDR1 SEHNR and CDR2 FQNEAQ (reference sequence). Trimming pared 2 bases from V and 1 base from J, leaving 14 bases between. The CDR3 loop spans 16 amino acids. The CDR3 DNA follows: TGTGCCAGCAGCTTAATAGAAACAGGTTGGAACACTGAAGCTTTCTTT. Its protein product is CASSLIETGWNTEAFF.